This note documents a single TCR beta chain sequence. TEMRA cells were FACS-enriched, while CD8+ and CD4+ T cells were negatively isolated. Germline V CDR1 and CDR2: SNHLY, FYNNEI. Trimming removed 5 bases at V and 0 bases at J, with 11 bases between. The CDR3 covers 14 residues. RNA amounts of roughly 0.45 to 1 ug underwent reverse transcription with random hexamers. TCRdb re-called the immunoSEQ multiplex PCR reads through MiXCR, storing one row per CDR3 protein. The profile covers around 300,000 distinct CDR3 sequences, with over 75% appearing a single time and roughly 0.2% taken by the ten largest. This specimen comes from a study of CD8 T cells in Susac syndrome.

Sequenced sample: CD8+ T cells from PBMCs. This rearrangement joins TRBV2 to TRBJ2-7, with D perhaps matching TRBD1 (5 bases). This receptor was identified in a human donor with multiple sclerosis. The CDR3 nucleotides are TGTGCCAGCAGTCCTTGGACATACTCCTACGAGCAGTACTTC. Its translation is CASSPWTYSYEQYF.